What follows are 24 T cell receptor beta chains derived from one specimen sequenced in a study of graft-versus-host responses after intestinal transplantation. Generated by immunoSEQ multiplex PCR, the TCRdb table keeps only in-frame clones and is missing some. This table holds over 65,000 clones, 91% found once. Which antigens these TCRs recognize remains unknown. The material was unstimulated CD4+ T cells sorted from spleen or lymph node cells, obtained before intestinal transplant. These receptors all come from a human donor who received an intestinal transplant.

This clone showed up just once. J is TRBJ1-1 and V is TRBV6-5, with 9 bases identical to TRBD1. V lost 6 bases and J lost 5; bases outside the gene matches: 7. The CDR3 sequence is 14 residues long. From germline, CDR1 is MNHEY and CDR2 SVGAGI. The CDR3 bases are TGTGCCAGCAGACTTACGGGACAGGGAACTGAAGCTTTCTTT. It codes for CASRLTGQGTEAFF.

This chain joins TRBV5-1 and TRBJ2-7; a possible D gene is TRBD2 (6 bases). Germline assignment: CDR1 SGHRS and CDR2 YFSETQ. The CDR3 totals 16 residues. V dropped 6 bases and J dropped 7 bases, with 26 bases sitting between them. CDR3: CASTQEGPFLKGEQYF. CDR3 coding DNA: TGCGCCAGCACCCAGGAGGGGCCGTTTCTTAAGGGGGAGCAGTACTTC.

This CDR3 reads CASRGTGLGTGELFF. CDR3 nucleotide sequence: TGCGCCAGCCGGGGTACAGGGTTGGGCACCGGGGAGCTGTTTTTT. The V gene is TRBV5-1, the J gene TRBJ2-2; D possibly corresponds to TRBD1 (6 bases). V dropped 7 bases and J dropped 4 bases, with 17 bases sitting between them. This CDR3 is built from 15 residues. Germline values: CDR1 SGHRS, CDR2 YFSETQ.

V gene TRBV11-3 combines with J gene TRBJ1-1; possibly TRBD1 for D (5 bases). Germline values: CDR1 SGHNT, CDR2 YENEEA. The CDR3 is 12 amino acids. V gave up 5 bases and J gave up 4 bases, with 8 bases separating them. DNA of the CDR3: TGTGCCAGCAGCCGGCAGGGCACTGAAGCTTTCTTT. Residues: CASSRQGTEAFF. Full variable domain (missing parts from reference TRBV11-3 and TRBJ1-1): EAGVVQSPRYKIIEKKQPVAFWCNPISGHNTLYWYLQNLGQGPELLIRYENEEAVDDSQLPKDRFSAERLKGVDSTLKIQPAELGDSAVYLCASSRQGTEAFFGQGTRLTVV.

V gene TRBV30 combines with J gene TRBJ2-7; 12 nucleotides match TRBD2. V gave up 2 bases and J gave up 5 bases; unmatched junction bases: 13. The CDR3 is 17 residues long. From germline, CDR1 is GTSNPN and CDR2 SVGIG (reference sequence). The CDR3 nucleotides are TGTGCCTGGAGTCTCCCGGGACTAGCGGGCCCTCTCAACGAGCAGTACTTC. Its translation: CAWSLPGLAGPLNEQYF.

The chain employs TRBV5-1 and TRBJ1-1, with D possibly TRBD1 on 6 matching bases. Trimming pared 0 bases from V and 1 base from J, leaving 10 bases between. The germline V gene encodes CDR1 SGHRS and CDR2 YFSETQ. The CDR3 length is 15 residues. The DNA of the CDR3 is TGCGCCAGCAGCTTGGACGGACAGAGGAACACTGAAGCTTTCTTT. The encoded protein is CASSLDGQRNTEAFF.

The chain has TRBV2 and TRBJ1-3; perhaps TRBD1 as D (5 bases). From germline, CDR1 is SNHLY and CDR2 FYNNEI. The V end was cut by 6 bases, the J end by 9 bases, with 18 bases between. The CDR3 runs 14 residues. CDR3 DNA: TGTGCCAGCAGCAGACAGTTTTTTCAGGGCACCATATATTTT. It yields the protein CASSRQFFQGTIYF.

This chain joins TRBV11-3 and TRBJ2-7; 10 nucleotides line up with TRBD2. V lost 4 bases to trimming and J lost 6 bases; unmatched junction nucleotides: 9. This CDR3 contains 15 residues. Germline assignment: CDR1 SGHNT and CDR2 YENEEA. As DNA, the CDR3 is TGTGCCAGCAGCTACCCGGGACTAGCGACTGGCGAGCAGTACTTC. Protein sequence: CASSYPGLATGEQYF.

The chain has TRBV6-1 and TRBJ2-1; D gene uncertain. The ends were cut back, 5 bases at V and 1 base at J, with 3 bases in the middle. CDR1 and CDR2 from the germline V gene are MNHNS and SASEGT. The CDR3 contains 12 residues. The CDR3 DNA follows: TGTGCCAGCAGTCCGTCCTACAATGAGCAGTTCTTC. It translates to CASSPSYNEQFF.

V is TRBV6-4 and J is TRBJ1-6; D unresolved. Per the germline V gene, CDR1 is MRHNA and CDR2 is SNTAGT. The CDR3 covers 12 residues. The V and J ends lost 7 bases and 7 bases respectively, with 8 bases between them. CDR3 sequence: CASMTSNSPLHF. CDR3 in DNA: TGTGCCAGCATGACTTCCAATTCACCCCTCCACTTT.

The CDR3 region has the DNA TGTGCCAGTAGTAGGACTAGCGGGGGTGGCGACGAGCAGTACTTC. Protein sequence: CASSRTSGGGDEQYF. The rearrangement uses TRBV19 and TRBJ2-7, with 13 bases that match TRBD2. CDR3 length equals 15 residues. J was trimmed by 5 bases and V by 4 bases; bases with no gene match: 5. Germline CDR1 and CDR2: LNHDA and SQIVND (reference sequence). The full variable domain, with the rest looked up from reference TRBV19 and TRBJ2-7, is DGGITQSPKYLFRKEGQNVTLSCEQNLNHDAMYWYRQDPGQGLRLIYYSQIVNDFQKGDIAEGYSVSREKKESFPLTVTSAQKNPTAFYLCASSRTSGGGDEQYFGPGTRLTVT.

The J gene is TRBJ1-2, the V gene TRBV6-5; no clear D. From germline, CDR1 is MNHEY and CDR2 SVGAGI. Deletions cut 1 base from V and 5 bases from J, with 11 bases between. The CDR3 spans 14 residues. The CDR3 DNA reads TGTGCCAGCAGTTACTATGCAGGAACTTATGGCTACACCTTC. Encoded protein: CASSYYAGTYGYTF.

This chain joins TRBV7-6 and TRBJ1-1; TRBD1 matches 11 bases. The CDR3 runs to 14 residues. J lost 5 bases, V lost 5 bases, and 4 bases had no gene match. CDR1 SGHVS and CDR2 FNYEAQ come from the germline V gene. CDR3 protein: CASSGGTGGTEAFF. DNA of the CDR3: TGTGCCAGCAGCGGGGGGACAGGGGGAACTGAAGCTTTCTTT.

The rearrangement joins TRBV6-1 to TRBJ1-2; D is unclear. The CDR3 has 13 amino acids. V was cut by 2 bases and J by 2 bases, with 6 bases left in between. CDR1 is MNHNS and CDR2 is SASEGT in the germline V gene. The CDR3 DNA is TGTGCCAGCAGTGAAACAATGAACTATGGCTACACCTTC. It translates to CASSETMNYGYTF.

This chain joins TRBV6-6 and TRBJ2-5; the match to TRBD1 covers 9 bases. Near its end, the DNA agrees better with TRBJ2-7, so the J call may be wrong. Per the germline V gene, CDR1 is MNHNY and CDR2 is SVGAGI (reference sequence). The CDR3 has 15 amino acids. DNA for the CDR3: TGTGCCAGCAGTTCCCTCGGGACAGGGAGCTACGAGCAGTACTTC. Amino acids: CASSSLGTGSYEQYF.

V gene TRBV29-1 combines with J gene TRBJ2-2, with D possibly matching TRBD1 (5 bases). Deletions cut 4 bases from V and 1 base from J, with 7 bases between. Germline loops: CDR1 SQVTM, CDR2 ANQGSEA. CDR3 size: 13 residues. As DNA, the CDR3 is TGCAGCGTTGTCAGGGTGAACACCGGGGAGCTGTTTTTT. This codes for CSVVRVNTGELFF.

The chain has TRBV2 and TRBJ1-3, with 7 bases lining up with TRBD1. Losses at the gene ends were 4 bases for V and 2 bases for J; bases not matched to a gene: 5. This CDR3 has 15 residues. The V gene's germline CDR1 is SNHLY and CDR2 FYNNEI. This CDR3 is CASSAFTGAGNTIYF. Here the CDR3 DNA reads TGTGCCAGCAGTGCGTTCACAGGGGCTGGAAACACCATATATTTT.

The J gene is TRBJ1-3, the V gene TRBV4-3; no clear D gene. The germline gives CDR1 LGHNA, CDR2 YSLEER. The CDR3 totals 16 residues. Trimming stripped 0 bases from V and 0 bases from J, with 9 bases between. The chain's CDR3 is CASSQEAFSSGNTIYF. The CDR3 region has the DNA TGCGCCAGCAGCCAAGAAGCCTTCTCCTCTGGAAACACCATATATTTT.

The rearrangement joins TRBV30 to TRBJ1-5; 12 bases align to TRBD1. After removal of 2 bases from V and 2 bases from J, the junction contained 4 bases not matched to a gene. The CDR3 has 16 residues. Germline V gene data show CDR1 as GTSNPN and CDR2 as SVGIG (reference sequence). CDR3 nucleotides: TGTGCCTGGAGTAGGGACAGGGGGCCGGGCAATCAGCCCCAGCATTTT. Residues: CAWSRDRGPGNQPQHF.

This chain joins TRBV7-9 and TRBJ1-4; no definite D call. The V gene's germline CDR1 is SEHNR and CDR2 FQNEAQ (reference sequence). Trimming cost V 5 bases and J 5 bases, with 15 bases left between them. The CDR3 covers 15 residues. The CDR3 loop is CASSPRTDLNEKLFF. CDR3 bases: TGTGCCAGCAGCCCCAGAACCGATTTAAATGAAAAACTGTTTTTT. The variable domain in full, completed from reference TRBV7-9 and TRBJ1-4, reads DTGVSQNPRHKITKRGQNVTFRCDPISEHNRLYWYRQTLGQGPEFLTYFQNEAQLEKSRLLSDRFSAERPKGSFSTLEIQRTEQGDSAMYLCASSPRTDLNEKLFFGSGTQLSVL.

This rearrangement joins TRBV30 to TRBJ2-5; TRBD1 aligns across 7 bases. CDR1 is GTSNPN, CDR2 SVGIG, per germline (reference sequence). V lost 3 bases and J lost 3; bases outside the gene matches: 10. The CDR3 extends over 15 amino acids. This CDR3 is CAWRTGYAEKETQYF. CDR3 coding DNA: TGTGCCTGGAGGACAGGGTACGCAGAAAAAGAGACCCAGTACTTC.

The rearrangement joins TRBV11-2 to TRBJ2-7; unclear D gene. The V gene lost 5 bases and the J gene lost 4 bases, with 9 bases spanning the gap. The CDR3 runs 12 residues. The germline V gene has CDR1 SGHAT and CDR2 FQNNGV. The CDR3 coding sequence is TGTGCCAGCAGCCCTGCCGAGTACGAGCAGTACTTC. The encoded protein is CASSPAEYEQYF. The entire variable domain, with the rest obtained from reference TRBV11-2 and TRBJ2-7, is as follows: EAGVAQSPRYKIIEKRQSVAFWCNPISGHATLYWYQQILGQGPKLLIQFQNNGVVDDSQLPKDRFSAERLKGVDSTLKIQPAKLEDSAVYLCASSPAEYEQYFGPGTRLTVT.

The chain's CDR3 is CASRRDRINTEAFF. CDR3 in DNA: TGTGCCAGCAGAAGGGACAGAATTAACACTGAAGCTTTCTTT. The rearrangement uses TRBV7-2 and TRBJ1-1; TRBD1 agrees at 7 bases. Germline CDR1 is SGHTA and CDR2 is FQGNSA. The CDR3 consists of 14 residues. V lost 6 bases and J lost 2; bases outside the gene matches: 6.

The chain recombines TRBV2 with TRBJ1-5; D might be TRBD1 (6 bases). The CDR3 has 13 residues. Germline CDR1 and CDR2: SNHLY and FYNNEI. V was trimmed by 6 bases and J by 3 bases, leaving 9 bases between them. The chain's CDR3 is CASRTGYNQPQHF. CDR3 sequence (DNA): TGTGCCAGCAGGACAGGTTACAATCAGCCCCAGCATTTT.